The next 26 T cell receptor beta chains were all read from a single sample in a study of Tregs in tolerant kidney transplant recipients. Related graft donors supplied nonmyeloablative bone marrow transplants, and mixed chimerism was transient. The repertoire was sequenced with immunoSEQ multiplex PCR; TCRdb's copy has only in-frame clones and lacks some. This repertoire comprises some 29,000 clones; its ten largest clones make up 1.8%. The sequences come from CD4+ T cells from blood (PBMCs), collected 24 months after the transplant. Receptor source: a human patient who received a combined kidney and bone marrow transplant. Some of these T cells may belong to the graft donor.

Concerning this clone itself: The read ends 3 residues shy of where the CDR3 ends; the end is completed using the germline J gene. The chain joins TRBV19 to TRBJ1-4; weak D call: TRBD1 (5 bases). The CDR3 covers 15 residues. Germline lookup yields CDR1 LNHDA and CDR2 SQIVND (reference sequence). V was shortened by 8 bases and J by 5 bases, with 18 bases between the two germline ends. The covered CDR3 bases are TGTGCCAGTTCAGGGCAGGCCAGGCAGAATGAAAAA. It encodes CASSGQARQNEK. The entire CDR3 reads CASSGQARQNEKLFF.

By frequency, this clone registers medium-sized. The CDR3 goes on 3 residues after the read ends, and that part is filled in from the germline J gene. This chain links TRBV9 with TRBJ1-1, with 7 bases lining up with TRBD1. CDR3 length: 15 residues. CDR1 SGDLS and CDR2 YYNGEE come from the germline V gene. Trimming removed 3 bases from V and 4 bases from J; junction bases left unmatched: 9. The DNA read from the CDR3 is TGTGCCAGCAGCGGAACAGGGGCGGCGGGCACTGAA. Its protein product is CASSGTGAAGTE. The entire CDR3 is CASSGTGAAGTEAFF.

Regarding this clone: The CDR3 goes on 3 residues after the read ends, and that part is filled in from the germline J gene. The chain carries TRBV19 and TRBJ2-5; TRBD2 matches 7 bases. After removal of 11 bases from V and 1 base from J, the junction contained 13 bases not matched to a gene. The CDR3 totals 15 residues. Germline-derived CDR1 and CDR2 are LNHDA and SQIVND (reference sequence). The CDR3 reads CAPPGVPGGQETQYF. The part of the CDR3 DNA that was read is TGTGCCCCCCCGGGAGTACCGGGGGGCCAAGAGACC.

Notes on this clone: Read coverage stops 3 residues before the CDR3 terminus; the germline J gene supplies the remainder. The V call is TRBV4-2, the J call TRBJ2-5, with 11 bases identical to TRBD2. This CDR3 is built from 19 residues. V was pared by 4 bases and J by 0 bases, with 13 bases of the junction left unmatched. Germline lookup yields CDR1 LGHNA and CDR2 YNFKEQ. The CDR3 bases that were read are TGTGCCAGCAGCCTCTCTGGGACTAGCGGTTTCTCAAACCAAGAGACC. It codes for CASSLSGTSGFSNQET. The whole CDR3 reads CASSLSGTSGFSNQETQYF.

Concerning this clone: The DNA ends 3 residues before the CDR3 does, and the rest of the CDR3 is filled in from the germline J gene. V is TRBV6-2 or TRBV6-3 and J is TRBJ2-3; 14 bases line up with TRBD2. CDR1 and CDR2 (germline): MNHEY, SVGEGT. This CDR3 spans 16 amino acids. Trimming at V came to 4 bases and at J to 5 bases, leaving 5 bases not matched to a gene. This CDR3 reads CASSSGLAGVGDTQYF. The part of the CDR3 DNA that was read is TGTGCCAGCAGTTCGGGACTAGCGGGAGTCGGAGATACG.

Notes on this clone: The read ends 3 residues early relative to the CDR3; the germline J gene fills the gap. The V and J genes are TRBV30 and TRBJ2-5; 15 nucleotides line up with TRBD2. Trimming cost V 2 bases and J 5 bases; bases outside gene matches: 6. Germline CDR1 and CDR2: GTSNPN and SVGIG (reference sequence). CDR3 size: 16 residues. Partial CDR3 DNA: TGTGCCTGGAGTCCTGCCGGACTAGCGGGAGGGGAGACC. It encodes CAWSPAGLAGGET. The whole CDR3 is CAWSPAGLAGGETQYF.

A word on this clone: The missing CDR3 end, 3 residues past where the read stops, is filled in from the germline J gene. This sequence joins TRBV7-9 and TRBJ1-2, with D unclear. Germline lookup yields CDR1 SEHNR and CDR2 FQNEAQ (reference sequence). CDR3 length equals 14 residues. This CDR3 reads CASSPTGIRGGYTF. The DNA read from the CDR3 is TGTGCCAGCAGCCCAACGGGGATCCGGGGAGGC.

As for this clone: The CDR3 goes on 3 residues after the read ends, and that part is filled in from the germline J gene. V is TRBV20-1 and J is TRBJ2-7, with 8 bases lining up with TRBD1. Germline V lookup: CDR1 DFQATT, CDR2 SNEGSKA (reference sequence). V lost 5 bases, J lost 3 bases, and 12 bases stayed unmatched. The CDR3 sequence is 15 residues long. CDR3 region: CSAVYTGQAIYEQYF. Incomplete CDR3 DNA: TGCAGTGCTGTTTACACGGGACAGGCCATCTACGAG.

The CDR3 is CASSSRLAVAYEQYF. The CDR3 DNA, read in part, is TGTGCCAGCAGTTCCCGACTAGCAGTTGCCTACGAG. The chain recombines TRBV12-3 or TRBV12-4 with TRBJ2-7, with 7 bases identical to TRBD2. The read ends 3 residues before the CDR3 terminus; that terminus is restored from the germline J gene. CDR3 size: 15 residues. J was trimmed by 2 bases and V by 4 bases; bases with no gene match: 8.

Concerning this clone itself: The read ends 3 residues shy of where the CDR3 ends; the end is completed using the germline J gene. V is TRBV6-1 and J is TRBJ2-1; perhaps D is TRBD1 or TRBD2 (6 bases each). The germline V gene encodes CDR1 MNHNS and CDR2 SASEGT. With 1 base removed from V and 8 bases from J, the gap between germline ends came to 12 bases. The CDR3 spans 14 residues. Partial CDR3 DNA: TGTGCCAGCAGTGAAGGGGGGCGGAGGGATGAG. Amino acid sequence: CASSEGGRRDE. The CDR3, in full, reads CASSEGGRRDEQFF.

Worth noting for this clone: The sequence runs out 3 residues before the end of the CDR3; the remainder is reconstructed from the germline J gene. The chain carries TRBV5-4 and TRBJ2-3; D call uncertain. Per the germline V gene, CDR1 is SGHNT and CDR2 is YYREEE (reference sequence). CDR3 length: 13 amino acids. V was shortened by 4 bases and J by 0 bases, with 6 bases between the two germline ends. The CDR3 DNA, read in part, is TGTGCCAGCAGCCTGACTAGCACAGATACG. This gives the protein CASSLTSTDT. The entire CDR3 sequence reads CASSLTSTDTQYF.

Details on this clone: Read coverage stops 3 residues before the CDR3 terminus; the germline J gene supplies the remainder. The chain combines TRBV5-1 with TRBJ2-5; possible D gene TRBD2, 6 bases. Germline-derived CDR1 and CDR2 are SGHRS and YFSETQ. Trimming removed 4 bases at V and 5 bases at J, with 9 bases between. The CDR3 has 12 residues. The sequenced CDR3 bases are TGCGCCAGCAGCGGAGGGCCTGAGACC. It is translated as CASSGGPET. In full, the CDR3 is CASSGGPETQYF.

On this clone itself: Read coverage stops 3 residues before the CDR3 terminus; the germline J gene supplies the remainder. The chain uses TRBV19 and TRBJ1-4; D is unresolved. This CDR3 spans 12 amino acids. V was cut by 3 bases and J by 4 bases, with 3 bases left in between. Germline assignment: CDR1 LNHDA and CDR2 SQIVND (reference sequence). The sequenced CDR3 bases are TGTGCCAGTAGTATCCTTAATGAAAAA. Protein: CASSILNEK. The CDR3, in full, reads CASSILNEKLFF.

About this clone: The CDR3 goes on 3 residues after the read ends, and that part is filled in from the germline J gene. This chain joins TRBV7-2 and TRBJ2-7, with 8 bases that match TRBD2. J was trimmed by 6 bases and V by 5 bases; bases with no gene match: 6. The CDR3 runs to 13 residues. In germline, CDR1 is SGHTA, CDR2 FQGNSA. The CDR3 is CASSPAGGGEQYF. The sequenced part of the CDR3 DNA is TGTGCCAGCAGCCCCGCGGGAGGTGGCGAG. The full variable domain, with the rest looked up from reference TRBV7-2 and TRBJ2-7, is GAGVSQSPSNKVTEKGKDVELRCDPISGHTALYWYRQSLGQGLEFLIYFQGNSAPDKSGLPSDRFSAERTGGSVSTLTIQRTQQEDSAVYLCASSPAGGGEQYFGPGTRLTVT.

On this clone: The read is 3 residues too short to cover the CDR3 end, so that end is filled in from the germline J gene. The chain combines TRBV29-1 with TRBJ1-4; D is possibly TRBD1 (5 bases). Germline lookup yields CDR1 SQVTM and CDR2 ANQGSEA. Trimming left V 4 bases short and J 8 bases short, with 11 bases between. This CDR3 is 12 amino acids long. The CDR3 bases that were read are TGCAGCGTTGGCAGGGAGAAAGAAAAA. It specifies CSVGREKEK. In full, the CDR3 reads CSVGREKEKLFF. The full variable domain, with the rest looked up from reference TRBV29-1 and TRBJ1-4, is SAVISQKPSRDICQRGTSLTIQCQVDSQVTMMFWYRQQPGQSLTLIATANQGSEATYESGFVIDKFPISRPNLTFSTLTVSNMSPEDSSIYLCSVGREKEKLFFGSGTQLSVL.

As for this clone: At one end the junction does not follow the germline gene, possibly because of a read error. The sequence runs out 3 residues before the end of the CDR3; the remainder is reconstructed from the germline J gene. The chain is built from TRBV19 and TRBJ1-1; perhaps TRBD1 as D (5 bases). CDR1 and CDR2 (germline): LNHDA, SQIVND (reference sequence). The CDR3 covers 13 residues. The CDR3 spells CVSSLRDDTEAFF. CDR3 DNA (partial): TGTGTCAGTAGTCTCAGGGATGACACTGAA.

Comments on this clone: The CDR3 extends 3 residues past the end of the read, so its final part is completed from the germline J gene. The genes are TRBV11-3 and TRBJ2-7; D not certain. Deletions cut 2 bases from V and 0 bases from J, with 8 bases between. CDR3 length: 14 residues. Per the germline V gene, CDR1 is SGHNT and CDR2 is YENEEA. The CDR3: CASSLKGDSYEQYF. Incomplete CDR3 DNA: TGTGCCAGCAGCTTAAAAGGTGACTCCTACGAG.

Concerning this clone itself: The read finishes 3 residues shy of the CDR3 end, and the germline J gene is used to complete it. This chain links TRBV20-1 with TRBJ2-2; D not resolved. The length of the CDR3 is 11 residues. Trimming stripped 6 bases from V and 1 base from J, with 3 bases between. CDR1 and CDR2 (germline): DFQATT, SNEGSKA (reference sequence). CDR3: CSALNTGELFF. CDR3 bases read: TGCAGTGCCTTGAACACCGGGGAG.

Comment on this clone: The missing CDR3 end, 3 residues past where the read stops, is filled in from the germline J gene. Other DNA sequences from this sample encode an identical CDR3 as well. V is TRBV30 and J is TRBJ1-5, with 7 positions matching TRBD1. The CDR3 sequence is 13 residues long. Germline lookup yields CDR1 GTSNPN and CDR2 SVGIG (reference sequence). Trimming cost V 3 bases and J 2 bases; bases outside gene matches: 1. CDR3 in amino acids: CAWRGGGNQPQHF. The sequenced part of the CDR3 DNA is TGTGCCTGGAGAGGGGGCGGCAATCAGCCC.

A note on this clone: The missing CDR3 end, 3 residues past where the read stops, is filled in from the germline J gene. The chain combines TRBV10-3 with TRBJ2-7; the match to TRBD1 covers 10 bases. V lost 6 bases to trimming and J lost 5 bases; unmatched junction nucleotides: 4. The CDR3 totals 13 residues. Germline-derived CDR1 and CDR2 are ENHRY and SYGVKD. CDR3 bases read: TGTGCCATCAGAAGACAGGGGGCGAACGAG. Protein: CAIRRQGANE. The whole CDR3 protein is CAIRRQGANEQYF.

On this clone itself: The read ends 3 residues early relative to the CDR3; the germline J gene fills the gap. The chain has TRBV7-8 and TRBJ1-5; D is unresolved. The germline V gene encodes CDR1 SGHVS and CDR2 FQNEAQ. Trimming removed 6 bases at V and 0 bases at J, with 9 bases between. This CDR3 is 14 amino acids long. Partial CDR3 DNA: TGTGCCAGCAGACCAGCGTATAGCAATCAGCCC. It specifies CASRPAYSNQP. The CDR3 reads in full as CASRPAYSNQPQHF. The full variable domain, rest sourced from reference TRBV7-8 and TRBJ1-5, is GAGVSQSPRYKVAKRGQDVALRCDPISGHVSLFWYQQALGQGPEFLTYFQNEAQLDKSGLPSDRFFAERPEGSVSTLKIQRTQQEDSAVYLCASRPAYSNQPQHFGDGTRLSIL.

The sequenced CDR3 bases are TGTGCCAGCAGCTTAGGACCTAGCGGATACTACGAG. The encoded protein is CASSLGPSGYYE. The full CDR3 reads CASSLGPSGYYEQYF. The chain links TRBV7-2 to TRBJ2-7, with TRBD2 matching 7 bases. The CDR3 goes on 3 residues after the read ends, and that part is filled in from the germline J gene. The J segment lost 3 bases and the V segment lost 1 base, leaving 6 bases of the junction unmatched. In germline, CDR1 is SGHTA, CDR2 FQGNSA. This CDR3 contains 15 residues.

On this clone itself: Sequencing ends 3 residues short of the CDR3 end; the germline J gene provides the rest. The chain has TRBV5-6 and TRBJ2-4, with a tentative D call TRBD2 (6 bases). The CDR3 spans 13 residues. Trimming removed 7 bases at V and 7 bases at J, with 15 bases between. Germline lookup yields CDR1 SGHDT and CDR2 YYEEEE. CDR3 bases read: TGTGCCAGCCAAGGGGCAGGGAGGAACATT. Its translation: CASQGAGRNI. The entire CDR3 protein is CASQGAGRNIQYF.

About this clone itself: The CDR3 end lies 3 residues beyond the end of the read and is filled in from the germline J gene. J is TRBJ2-3 and V is TRBV7-8; 10 positions agree with TRBD2. Germline CDR1 reads SGHVS; CDR2 reads FQNEAQ. Trimming at V came to 5 bases and at J to 2 bases, leaving 10 bases not matched to a gene. This CDR3 contains 17 residues. The CDR3 is CASSGPGTSAVTDTQYF. The DNA read from the CDR3 is TGTGCCAGCAGCGGACCCGGGACTAGCGCAGTCACAGATACG.

The CDR3 bases that were read are TGCGCCAGCAGCTTGAACGCGGGTGCGGAGACC. Translating it yields CASSLNAGAET. The entire CDR3 reads CASSLNAGAETQYF. The chain couples TRBV5-1 to TRBJ2-5; D possibly corresponds to TRBD2 (5 bases). The read is 3 residues too short to cover the CDR3 end, so that end is filled in from the germline J gene. Germline CDR1 is SGHRS and CDR2 is YFSETQ. CDR3 length: 14 residues. Deletions cut 1 base from V and 5 bases from J, with 12 bases between.

With regard to this clone: Sequencing ends 3 residues short of the CDR3 end; the germline J gene provides the rest. The genes are TRBV30 and TRBJ1-6; D is unclear. V was clipped by 2 bases and J by 7 bases, with 12 bases between them. Germline V gene lookup returns CDR1 GTSNPN and CDR2 SVGIG (reference sequence). The CDR3 length is 14 residues. Here the CDR3 reads CAWSWASRNSPLHF. CDR3 DNA, as far as it was read: TGTGCCTGGAGTTGGGCCAGCCGGAATTCACCC.